The 9 T cell receptor beta chains reported below all come from one sample, sequenced in a study of blood T cell repertoires in COVID-19. Repertoires were generated with immunoSEQ multiplex PCR, while TCRdb's copy carries only in-frame clones and drops some. The profile shows under 300,000 clones, about 82% of them singletons. The sequencing input was peripheral blood. The receptors were gathered from a woman aged 60-75 years with active or convalescent COVID-19.

This clone has a single count. The rearrangement uses TRBV10-2 and TRBJ2-4; perhaps TRBD2 as D (5 bases). CDR3 length: 15 amino acids. The V gene's germline CDR1 is WSHSY and CDR2 SAAADI. Trimming left V 6 bases short and J 0 bases short, with 12 bases between. The CDR3 sequence: CASRDSNIAKNIQYF. The CDR3, as DNA: TGCGCCAGCAGGGACTCGAATATAGCCAAAAACATTCAGTACTTC.

The gene calls are TRBV7-2 and TRBJ2-3; D ambiguous. The CDR3 consists of 14 residues. In germline, CDR1 is SGHTA, CDR2 FQGNSA. V was shortened by 0 bases and J by 0 bases, with 4 bases between the two germline ends. CDR3 sequence (DNA): TGTGCCAGCAGCTTAGCGTCTAGCACAGATACGCAGTATTTT. This gives the protein CASSLASSTDTQYF.

CDR3 loop: CAWSKQGGTEAFF. The CDR3 nucleotides read TGTGCCTGGTCGAAGCAGGGGGGCACTGAAGCTTTCTTT. The chain links TRBV30 to TRBJ1-1; 7 bases are a match to TRBD1. The CDR3 is 13 residues long. Germline trimming cut 5 bases from V and 4 bases from J; bases unmatched to any gene: 7. The germline CDR1 and CDR2 sequences are GTSNPN and SVGIG (reference sequence).

V is TRBV29-1 and J is TRBJ1-1; a possible D gene is TRBD1 (5 bases). V was trimmed by 2 bases and J by 10 bases, leaving 5 bases between them. The germline V gene has CDR1 SQVTM and CDR2 ANQGSEA. The CDR3 is made up of 9 amino acids. The DNA for the CDR3 is TGCAGCGTTGAAAGGGGAGCTTTCTTT. It is translated as CSVERGAFF.

This chain links TRBV6-6 with TRBJ1-5; tentatively, D is TRBD1 (5 bases). There are 14 residues in the CDR3. From germline, CDR1 is MNHNY and CDR2 SVGAGI (reference sequence). Between the trimmed V and J ends, which lost 4 bases and 4 bases, there was a span of 11 bases. The CDR3 region is CASSFPAGNQPQHF. The CDR3 DNA follows: TGTGCCAGCAGTTTTCCCGCAGGGAATCAGCCCCAGCATTTT.

V and J are TRBV21-1 and TRBJ1-5; TRBD1, as called in the table, went unchecked against the DNA. TRBV21-1 is flagged as a pseudogene. The CDR3 loop spans 13 amino acids. CDR3 coding DNA: TGTGCCACTCCGACAGGGGGCAATCAGCCCCAGCATTTT. It translates to CATPTGGNQPQHF.

V is TRBV6-5 and J is TRBJ2-3; the D gene is possibly TRBD2 (7 bases). The V gene lost 0 bases and the J gene lost 6 bases, with 16 bases spanning the gap. Germline loops: CDR1 MNHEY, CDR2 SVGAGI. CDR3 length equals 16 residues. The CDR3 region is CASSYSIRGGSDTQYF. The CDR3 DNA is TGTGCCAGCAGTTACTCGATAAGGGGGGGGTCCGATACGCAGTATTTT.

The chain's CDR3 is CATSSGGTGELFF. The CDR3 DNA sequence: TGTGCCACCAGCTCAGGGGGCACCGGGGAGCTGTTTTTT. The V call is TRBV15, the J call TRBJ2-2; 7 bases agree with TRBD1. The CDR3 loop spans 13 amino acids. Germline V gene data show CDR1 as LNHNV and CDR2 as YYDKDF (reference sequence). V lost 5 bases, J lost 4 bases, and 1 base stayed unmatched. The full variable domain, in which reference TRBV15 and TRBJ2-2 provide the parts outside the CDR3, is DAMVIQNPRYQVTQFGKPVTLSCSQTLNHNVMYWYQQKSSQAPKLLFHYYDKDFNNEADTPDNFQSRRPNTSFCFLDIRSPGLGDTAMYLCATSSGGTGELFFGEGSRLTVL.

This clone was recorded only once. The genes are TRBV7-3 and TRBJ2-1; a weak D match, TRBD2 (6 bases). CDR1 and CDR2 from the germline V gene are SGHTA and FQGTGA. Trimming left V 2 bases short and J 8 bases short, with 16 bases between. The CDR3 has 15 residues. CDR3 protein: CASSLGDRGFDEQFF. CDR3 DNA sequence: TGTGCCAGCAGCTTAGGGGACCGGGGGTTTGATGAGCAGTTCTTC.